This paragraph reports one TCR beta chain. The data stem from a study of blood T cell repertoires in COVID-19. Study details: T cells, B-cell-depleted T cells, or PBMCs supplied cDNA or gDNA.

In the original workflow: Amplified reference gene primers provided the basis for estimating nucleated cell counts. TCRdb's table, derived via immunoSEQ multiplex PCR, lists solely in-frame clones and lacks some. V, J and clone size were drawn from that table, and D and trimming were deduced from the DNA. Of about 190,000 clones listed, just under 85% are singletons. Germline V gene lookup returns CDR1 SGHRS and CDR2 YFSETQ. The CDR3 is made up of 15 amino acids. After removal of 1 base from V and 1 base from J, the junction contained 1 base not matched to a gene. The chain recombines TRBV5-1 with TRBJ1-4; 7 nucleotides align to TRBD1. Source material: peripheral blood. This receptor was obtained from a woman aged 70-85 years with active or convalescent COVID-19. Here the CDR3 DNA reads TGCGCCAGCAGCTTGAACAGGGGAACTAATGAAAAACTGTTTTTT. This gives the protein CASSLNRGTNEKLFF.